One sample yielded the 9 T cell receptor beta chains listed below, sequenced in a study of cytomegalovirus exposure and HLA in healthy donors. Produced via immunoSEQ multiplex PCR; TCRdb's table is partial and in-frame only. The sample lists some 68,000 clones; roughly 97% were seen once. The sample was PBMCs. These receptors were taken from a man younger than 30 in good health and CMV-seronegative.

V is TRBV7-9 and J is TRBJ2-5, with a tentative D call TRBD1 (5 bases). CDR3 length equals 13 residues. Trimming took 2 bases from V and 3 from J, leaving 7 bases between them. Per germline, CDR1 SEHNR and CDR2 FQNEAQ (reference sequence). This CDR3 is CASSLRGEETQYF. CDR3 nucleotide sequence: TGTGCCAGCAGCTTAAGGGGCGAAGAGACCCAGTACTTC. The whole variable domain, remainder taken from reference TRBV7-9 and TRBJ2-5, is DTGVSQNPRHKITKRGQNVTFRCDPISEHNRLYWYRQTLGQGPEFLTYFQNEAQLEKSRLLSDRFSAERPKGSFSTLEIQRTEQGDSAMYLCASSLRGEETQYFGPGTRLLVL.

This chain connects TRBV5-1 to TRBJ1-3; D uncertain. The V gene lost 0 bases and the J gene lost 0 bases, with 13 bases spanning the gap. This CDR3 is 17 amino acids long. From germline, CDR1 is SGHRS and CDR2 YFSETQ. Written as DNA, the CDR3 is TGCGCCAGCAGCTTGGAACGGGGTCATTCCTCTGGAAACACCATATATTTT. It translates to CASSLERGHSSGNTIYF.

CDR3 DNA: TGCAGCGTTGGGGGGACAGGGGGTTCCGAGCAGTACTTC. It is translated as CSVGGTGGSEQYF. This sequence joins TRBV29-1 and TRBJ2-7; TRBD1 aligns across 11 bases. The CDR3 covers 13 residues. CDR1 and CDR2 (germline): SQVTM, ANQGSEA. After removal of 4 bases from V and 6 bases from J, the junction contained 5 bases not matched to a gene.

This rearrangement joins TRBV19 to TRBJ1-3, with D possibly TRBD1 on 5 matching bases. V lost 4 bases to trimming and J lost 4 bases, with 26 bases between them. This CDR3 comprises 19 residues. Germline CDR1 reads LNHDA; CDR2 reads SQIVND (reference sequence). For the CDR3, the DNA is TGTGCCAGTAGTAAAAAGGAGGGTTGGGGCCGAGGAAGCGGAAACACCATATATTTT. Amino acids: CASSKKEGWGRGSGNTIYF.

This chain uses TRBV11-2 with TRBJ1-2, with D maybe TRBD1 (6 bases). Germline values: CDR1 SGHAT, CDR2 FQNNGV. Trimming took off 5 bases at V and 3 bases at J, with 13 bases between the two ends. The CDR3 extends over 14 amino acids. In DNA, the CDR3 is TGTGCCAGCAGCCGGGGGGGGCAGGACTATGGCTACACCTTC. Protein sequence: CASSRGGQDYGYTF.

This chain links TRBV14 with TRBJ1-5, with D possibly being TRBD1 (5 bases). The CDR3 contains 14 residues. Between the trimmed V and J ends, which lost 0 bases and 9 bases, there was a span of 12 bases. Germline V CDR1 and CDR2: SGHDN, FVKESK. For the CDR3, the DNA is TGTGCCAGCAGCCAAGATGGGGGGAAGGGGCCCCAGCATTTT. Protein sequence: CASSQDGGKGPQHF.

V and J are TRBV5-8 and TRBJ2-1; D may be TRBD1 (6 bases). The V end lost 0 bases, the J end lost 3 bases, and 19 bases lay between the germline ends. The germline gives CDR1 SGHTS, CDR2 YDEGEE. The CDR3 contains 18 residues. CDR3 in DNA: TGTGCCAGCAGCTTGGTGGTAGGTGGGGGCGATTTCTACAATGAGCAGTTCTTC. Protein sequence: CASSLVVGGGDFYNEQFF.

The chain couples TRBV19 to TRBJ1-2, with a tentative D call TRBD1 (6 bases). The CDR3 length is 14 residues. Deletions cut 6 bases from V and 4 bases from J, with 15 bases between. Germline V CDR1 and CDR2: LNHDA, SQIVND (reference sequence). The CDR3 protein is CASSEQGRVYGYTF. The CDR3 nucleotides read TGTGCCAGTAGCGAGCAGGGGCGCGTCTATGGCTACACCTTC.

In nucleotides, the CDR3 is TGTGCCAGCAGTTTATTAACAGGGCCGGGGGAGACCCAGTACTTC. This translates into CASSLLTGPGETQYF. The J gene is TRBJ2-5, the V gene TRBV28, with D possibly matching TRBD1 (6 bases). CDR3 length: 15 residues. Trimming took 1 base from V and 5 from J, leaving 14 bases between them. Germline CDR1 and CDR2: MDHEN and SYDVKM.